The present TCR beta chain was sequenced within a study of identifying expanded T cells in peripheral blood. Study-wide results and caveats: About 1.3 clones differed between technical replicates, versus approximately 17 and 20 over time. Variance in clone template counts between approximately two-week samples significantly increased with total template count across all healthy donors.

No infections or other immune events were documented during collection. The CDR3 has 15 residues. Note on this clone: What it binds is not known.

Only in-frame clones appear in the TCRdb table, and some are missing; sequencing was by immunoSEQ multiplex PCR. This repertoire shows around 50,000 clones, roughly 89% found once; its top ten account for roughly 3.6%. This clonotype originated in a person between 18 and 70 years old in good health. The sequenced material came from blood. The V call is TRBV21-1, the J call TRBJ2-1; the D call of TRBD1 is as the table states it, not checked on the DNA. TRBV21-1 is described as a pseudogene. For the CDR3, the DNA is TGTGCCAGCAGCAATAGACAGGCTCTAGTCAATGAGCAGTTCTTC. As protein: CASSNRQALVNEQFF.